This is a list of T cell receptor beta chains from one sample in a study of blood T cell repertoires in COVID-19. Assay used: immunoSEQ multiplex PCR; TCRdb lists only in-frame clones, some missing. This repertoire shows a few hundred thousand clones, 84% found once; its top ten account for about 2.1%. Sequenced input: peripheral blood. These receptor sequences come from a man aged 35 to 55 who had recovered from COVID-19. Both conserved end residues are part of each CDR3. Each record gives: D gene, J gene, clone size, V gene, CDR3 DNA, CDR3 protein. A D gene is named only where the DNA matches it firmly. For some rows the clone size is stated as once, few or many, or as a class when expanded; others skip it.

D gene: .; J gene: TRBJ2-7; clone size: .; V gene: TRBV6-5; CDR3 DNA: TGTGCCAGCAGTTCACAGGGTCCCCCCTACGAGCAGTACTTC; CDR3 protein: CASSSQGPPYEQYF
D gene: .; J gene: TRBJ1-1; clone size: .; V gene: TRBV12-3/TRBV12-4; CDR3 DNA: TGTGCCAGCAGGGGGCTCGGCACTGAAGCTTTCTTT; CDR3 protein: CASRGLGTEAFF
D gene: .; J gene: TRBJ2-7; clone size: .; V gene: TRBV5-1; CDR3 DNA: TGCGCCAGCAGCTGGGCGGGGGCATACGAGCAGTACTTC; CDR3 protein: CASSWAGAYEQYF
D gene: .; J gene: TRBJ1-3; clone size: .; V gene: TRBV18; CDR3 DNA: TGTGCCAGCTCACTCCCCCAGGGGTCTGGAAACACCATATATTTT; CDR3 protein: CASSLPQGSGNTIYF
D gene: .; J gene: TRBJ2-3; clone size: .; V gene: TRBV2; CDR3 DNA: TGTGCCAGCAGGACGGGGTCGAGCACAGATACGCAGTATTTT; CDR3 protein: CASRTGSSTDTQYF
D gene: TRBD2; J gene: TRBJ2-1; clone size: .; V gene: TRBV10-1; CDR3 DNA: TGCGCCAGCAGTGTGCTAGCGGGGACGAATGAGCAGTTCTTC; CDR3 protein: CASSVLAGTNEQFF
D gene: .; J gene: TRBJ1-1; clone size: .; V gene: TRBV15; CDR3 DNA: TGTGCCACCAGCAGATACACAGTGAACACTGAAGCTTTCTTT; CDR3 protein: CATSRYTVNTEAFF
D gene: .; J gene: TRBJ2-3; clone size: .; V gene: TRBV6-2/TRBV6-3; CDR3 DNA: TGTGCCAGCAGTTACCAAGAACGGACAGATACGCAGTATTTT; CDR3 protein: CASSYQERTDTQYF
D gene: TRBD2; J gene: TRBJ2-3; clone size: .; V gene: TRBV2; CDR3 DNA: TGTGCCAGCAGCCCGGGACTAAGCACAGATACGCAGTATTTT; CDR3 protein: CASSPGLSTDTQYF
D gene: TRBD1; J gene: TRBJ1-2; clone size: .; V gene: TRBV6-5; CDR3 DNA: TGTGCCAGCGGGCCCTGGACAGGGATGAACTATGGCTACACCTTC; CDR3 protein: CASGPWTGMNYGYTF
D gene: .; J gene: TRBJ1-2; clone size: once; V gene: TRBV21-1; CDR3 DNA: TGTGCCAGCAGCGGGGTAAGGACAGGGGGATTGGACAACTATGGCTACACCTTC; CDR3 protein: CASSGVRTGGLDNYGYTF
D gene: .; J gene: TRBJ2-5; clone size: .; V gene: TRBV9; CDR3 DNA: TGTGCCAGCAGCGTCGGGACATCACAAGAGACCCAGTACTTC; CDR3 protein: CASSVGTSQETQYF
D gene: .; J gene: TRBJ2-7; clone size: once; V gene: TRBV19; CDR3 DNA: TGTGCCAGTAGTATTGCCAGGACGGGGACCTACGAGCAGTACTTC; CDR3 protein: CASSIARTGTYEQYF
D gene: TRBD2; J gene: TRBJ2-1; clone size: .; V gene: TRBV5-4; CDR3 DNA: TGTGCCAGCAGCACCGGACTAGCGAACAACTACAATGAGCAGTTCTTC; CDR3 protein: CASSTGLANNYNEQFF
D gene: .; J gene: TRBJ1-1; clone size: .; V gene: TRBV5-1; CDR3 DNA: TGCGCCAGCAGCTTGGAGCAGGGGCCAGTGAACACTGAAGCTTTCTTT; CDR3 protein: CASSLEQGPVNTEAFF
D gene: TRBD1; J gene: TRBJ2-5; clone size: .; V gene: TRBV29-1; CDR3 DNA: TGCAGCGTTGCATACAGGGACAGGGGGAAGACCCAGTACTTC; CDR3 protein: CSVAYRDRGKTQYF
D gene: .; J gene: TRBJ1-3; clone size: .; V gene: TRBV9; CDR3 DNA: TGTGCCAGCAGCGGTAATTCTGGAAACACCATATATTTT; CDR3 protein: CASSGNSGNTIYF
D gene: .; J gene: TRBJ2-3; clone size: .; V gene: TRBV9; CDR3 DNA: TGTGCCAGCAGCGTAGTAGCCCGCACAGATACGCAGTATTTT; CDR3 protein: CASSVVARTDTQYF
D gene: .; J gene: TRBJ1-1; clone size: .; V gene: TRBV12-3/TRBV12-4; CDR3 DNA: TGTGCCAGCAGCCCCACCAGGGACACTGAAGCTTTCTTT; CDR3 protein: CASSPTRDTEAFF
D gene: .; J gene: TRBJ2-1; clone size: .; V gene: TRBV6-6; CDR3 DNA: TGTGCCAGCAGTTCGATACTAGGACCCTCCTACAATGAGCAGTTCTTC; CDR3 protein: CASSSILGPSYNEQFF
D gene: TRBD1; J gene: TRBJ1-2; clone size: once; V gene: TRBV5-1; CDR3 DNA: TGCGCCAGCAGCCCCGCAGGGGGCTATGATGGCTACACCTTC; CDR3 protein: CASSPAGGYDGYTF
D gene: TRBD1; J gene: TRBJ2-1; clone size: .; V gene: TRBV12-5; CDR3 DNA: TGTGCTAGTGGTTTAGGGACAGGGGTGGATGAGCAGTTCTTC; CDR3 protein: CASGLGTGVDEQFF
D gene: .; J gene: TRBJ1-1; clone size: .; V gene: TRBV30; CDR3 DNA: TGTGCCTGGAACTCCCCTGGTATGAACACTGAAGCTTTCTTT; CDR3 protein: CAWNSPGMNTEAFF
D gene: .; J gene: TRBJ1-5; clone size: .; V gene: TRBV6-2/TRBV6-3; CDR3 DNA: TGTGCCAGCAGTTACTCGAGGAGGGTCTATCAGCCCCAGCATTTT; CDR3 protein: CASSYSRRVYQPQHF
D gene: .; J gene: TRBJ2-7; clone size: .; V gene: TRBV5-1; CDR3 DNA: TGCGCCAGCAGCCCGGGACAAGAGGGTTACGAGCAGTACTTC; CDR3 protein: CASSPGQEGYEQYF
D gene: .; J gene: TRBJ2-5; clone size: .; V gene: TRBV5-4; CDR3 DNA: TGTGCCAGCAGCTTGGCCAGCGTAGAGACCCAGTACTTC; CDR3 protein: CASSLASVETQYF
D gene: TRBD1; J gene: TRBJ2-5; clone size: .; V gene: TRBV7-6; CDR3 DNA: TGTGCCAGCAGCACGGACAGGGCGGGGGAGACCCAGTACTTC; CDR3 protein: CASSTDRAGETQYF
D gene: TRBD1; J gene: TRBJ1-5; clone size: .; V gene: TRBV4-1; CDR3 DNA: TGCGCCAGCAGCCAAGGGACAGGGAGGCAGCCCCAGCATTTT; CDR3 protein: CASSQGTGRQPQHF
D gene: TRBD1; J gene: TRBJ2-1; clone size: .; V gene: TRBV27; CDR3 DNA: TGTGCCTGCCGACCGGGACAGGGTAGGGGGGGAAATGAGCAGTTCTTC; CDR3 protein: CACRPGQGRGGNEQFF
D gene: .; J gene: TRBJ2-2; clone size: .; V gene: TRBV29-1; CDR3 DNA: TGCAGCGCAGCAGGGGACGGCACCGGGGAGCTGTTTTTT; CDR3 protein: CSAAGDGTGELFF
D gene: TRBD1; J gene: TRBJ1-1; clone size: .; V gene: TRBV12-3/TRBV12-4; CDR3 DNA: TGTGCCAGCACTCAGGACAGGGGCACTGAAGCTTTCTTT; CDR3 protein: CASTQDRGTEAFF
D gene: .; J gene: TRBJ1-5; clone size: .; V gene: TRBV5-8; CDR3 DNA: TGTGCCAGCAGCTTGTACCGGGATCAGCCCCAGCATTTT; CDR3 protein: CASSLYRDQPQHF
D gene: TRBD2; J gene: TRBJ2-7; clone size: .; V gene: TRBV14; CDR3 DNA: TGTGCCAGCGGACTAGCGGGAACCTACGAGCAGTACTTC; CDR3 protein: CASGLAGTYEQYF
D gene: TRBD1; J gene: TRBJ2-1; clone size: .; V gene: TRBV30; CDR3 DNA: TGTGCCTGGAGTGTACTACAGGGGTCCTACAATGAGCAGTTCTTC; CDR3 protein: CAWSVLQGSYNEQFF
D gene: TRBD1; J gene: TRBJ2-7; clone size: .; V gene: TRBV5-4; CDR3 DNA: TGTGCCAGCACCCTGGGGACAGGGGCGCGCGGGGCTTCCTACGAGCAGTACTTC; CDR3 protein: CASTLGTGARGASYEQYF
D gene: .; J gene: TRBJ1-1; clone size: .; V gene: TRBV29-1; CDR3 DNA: TGCAGCGTTGCACCGGACAGCATGAACACTGAAGCTTTCTTT; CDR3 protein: CSVAPDSMNTEAFF
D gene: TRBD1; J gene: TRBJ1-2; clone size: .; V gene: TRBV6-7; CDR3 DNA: TGTGCCAGCAGTTACGCACAGGGGGCGCGGTATGGCTACACCTTC; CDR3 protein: CASSYAQGARYGYTF